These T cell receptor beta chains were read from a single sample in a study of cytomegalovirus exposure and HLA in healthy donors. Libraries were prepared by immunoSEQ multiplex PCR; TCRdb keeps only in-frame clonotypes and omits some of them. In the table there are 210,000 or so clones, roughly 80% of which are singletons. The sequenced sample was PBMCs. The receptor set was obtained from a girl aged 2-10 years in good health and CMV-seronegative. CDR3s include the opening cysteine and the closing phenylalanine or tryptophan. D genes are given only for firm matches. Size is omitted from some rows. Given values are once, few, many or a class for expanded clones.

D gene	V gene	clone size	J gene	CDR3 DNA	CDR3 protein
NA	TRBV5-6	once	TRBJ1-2	TGTGCCAGCAGCTTGGGCAGGGCTGGCTACACCTTC	CASSLGRAGYTF
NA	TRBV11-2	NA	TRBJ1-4	TGTGCCAGCGGCAGTCGAACTAATGAAAAACTGTTTTTT	CASGSRTNEKLFF
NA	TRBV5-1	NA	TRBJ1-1	TGCGCCAGCAGCTTGGCGGGCGGGGGAGACACTGAAGCTTTCTTT	CASSLAGGGDTEAFF
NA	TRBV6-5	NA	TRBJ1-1	TGTGCCAGCAGTACACCGGGAGAAGAAGCTTTCTTT	CASSTPGEEAFF
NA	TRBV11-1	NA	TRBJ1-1	TGTGCCAGCAGCTTAGCCCCTCAGGGGACCAACACTGAAGCTTTCTTT	CASSLAPQGTNTEAFF
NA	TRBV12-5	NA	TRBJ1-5	TGTGCTAGTGGTTTGAGCCCGAATCAGCCCCAGCATTTT	CASGLSPNQPQHF
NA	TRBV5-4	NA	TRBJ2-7	TGTGCCAGCAGCTTAGTGATTCGTAGCGGACCTAGCTCCTACGAGCAGTACTTC	CASSLVIRSGPSSYEQYF
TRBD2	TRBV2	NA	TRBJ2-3	TGTGCCAGCAGTGAAGTGCGGGGGAGCACAGATACGCAGTATTTT	CASSEVRGSTDTQYF
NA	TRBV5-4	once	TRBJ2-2	TGTGCCAGCTGGCTTGGGCGGGAGAACACCGGGGAGCTGTTTTTT	CASWLGRENTGELFF
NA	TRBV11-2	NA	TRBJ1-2	TGTGCCAGCAGCTTGGCGGGGTATGGCTACACCTTC	CASSLAGYGYTF
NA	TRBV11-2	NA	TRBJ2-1	TGTGCCAGCAGCTTAGCGGCCCGGGCCTACAATGAGCAGTTCTTC	CASSLAARAYNEQFF
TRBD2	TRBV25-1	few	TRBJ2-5	TGTGCCAGCCGATCTAGCGGGAGGGGAGAGACCCAGTACTTC	CASRSSGRGETQYF
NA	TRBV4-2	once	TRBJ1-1	TGTGCCAGCAGCCAAGATTTTGCAGGGAACACTGAAGCTTTCTTT	CASSQDFAGNTEAFF
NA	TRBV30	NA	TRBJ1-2	TGTGCCTGGAGTGTACTAGTCAGGGGAGACTATGGCTACACCTTC	CAWSVLVRGDYGYTF
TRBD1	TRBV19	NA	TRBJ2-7	TGTGCCAGTAGTACAAGGACAGGGACGAAGACCCACGAGCAGTACTTC	CASSTRTGTKTHEQYF
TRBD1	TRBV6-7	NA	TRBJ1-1	TGTGCCAGCAGTTATACAGACAGGGTTGACACTGAAGCTTTCTTT	CASSYTDRVDTEAFF
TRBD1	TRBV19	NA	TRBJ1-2	TGTGCCAGTAGTCTCCCTGTGTTGGGGACAGGCGGTGGCTACACCTTC	CASSLPVLGTGGGYTF
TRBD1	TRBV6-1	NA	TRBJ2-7	TGTGCCAGCAGTGTAGCAGGGGGCGTCCACGAGCAGTACTTC	CASSVAGGVHEQYF
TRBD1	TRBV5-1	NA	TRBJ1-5	TGCGCCAGCAGCCCGTCGACAGGGAAGCAACAGCCCCAGCATTTT	CASSPSTGKQQPQHF
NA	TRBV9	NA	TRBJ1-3	TGTGCCAGCAGCGTAGACTCGGGAAACACCATATATTTT	CASSVDSGNTIYF
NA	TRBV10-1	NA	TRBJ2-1	TGCGCCAGCAGTGATGTAGTCAATGAGCAGTTCTTC	CASSDVVNEQFF
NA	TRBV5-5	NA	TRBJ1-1	TGTGCCAGCAGCCTCACAGGGAAAACTGAAGCTTTCTTT	CASSLTGKTEAFF
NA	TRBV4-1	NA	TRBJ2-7	TGCGCCAGCACAGATACAGGCGGAATCGTACAGTACTTC	CASTDTGGIVQYF
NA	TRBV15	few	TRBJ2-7	TGTGCCACCAGCAGGGATCGATACAGGGGAGGTGACGAGCAGTACTTC	CATSRDRYRGGDEQYF
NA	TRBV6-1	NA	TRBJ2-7	TGTGCCAGCAGTGAAGTCAGGGGCCCCTACGAGCAGTACTTC	CASSEVRGPYEQYF
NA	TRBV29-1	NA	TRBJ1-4	TGCAGCGTTGCGCTCGGGAATGGAGAAAAACTGTTTTTT	CSVALGNGEKLFF
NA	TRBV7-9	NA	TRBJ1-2	TGTGCCAGCAGCTCTCAGGGGTTAATAGGCTACACCTTC	CASSSQGLIGYTF
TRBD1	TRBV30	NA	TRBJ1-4	TGTGCCTGGAGTGGGGGACAGGGCAGGGCTAATGAAAAACTGTTTTTT	CAWSGGQGRANEKLFF
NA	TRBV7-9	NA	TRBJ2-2	TGTGCCAGCAGCCCCCCCCGAGGGCTAGACACCGGGGAGCTGTTTTTT	CASSPPRGLDTGELFF
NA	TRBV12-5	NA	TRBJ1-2	TGTGCTAGTGGTCTCACACATAACTATGGCTACACCTTC	CASGLTHNYGYTF
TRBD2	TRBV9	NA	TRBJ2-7	TGTGCCAGCAGCGCGAGCGGGGGGCCCCGACCCTACGAGCAGTACTTC	CASSASGGPRPYEQYF
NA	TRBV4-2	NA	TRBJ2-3	TGTGCCAGCAGCCAAGACGGTATAGTCACAGATACGCAGTATTTT	CASSQDGIVTDTQYF
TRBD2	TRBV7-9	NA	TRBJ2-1	TGTGCCAGCAGCCCCGGACTAGCGGGAGGGCCACACTCCTACAATGAGCAGTTCTTC	CASSPGLAGGPHSYNEQFF
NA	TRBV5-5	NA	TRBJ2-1	TGTGCCAGCAGCTTCACACAGAACAATGAGCAGTTCTTC	CASSFTQNNEQFF
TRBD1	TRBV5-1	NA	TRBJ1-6	TGCGCCAGCAGCTGGGCCGGGACAGGCGGTAATTCACCCCTCCACTTT	CASSWAGTGGNSPLHF
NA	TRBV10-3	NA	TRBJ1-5	TGTGCCATCAGTGAGTTAGGAGGCAATCAGCCCCAGCATTTT	CAISELGGNQPQHF
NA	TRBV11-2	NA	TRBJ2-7	TGTGCCAGCAGCTTGGCAGCCTACGAGCAGTACTTC	CASSLAAYEQYF
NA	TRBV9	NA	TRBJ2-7	TGTGCCAGCAGCGCCTATGAGGGCAACTACGAGCAGTACTTC	CASSAYEGNYEQYF
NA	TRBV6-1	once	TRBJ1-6	TGTGCCAGTCGCGGGGGGTCACCCCTCCACTTT	CASRGGSPLHF
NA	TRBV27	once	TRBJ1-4	TGTGCCAGCAGTTTATCGTTCCGGGGTGAAAAACTGTTTTTT	CASSLSFRGEKLFF
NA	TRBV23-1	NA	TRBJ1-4	TGCGCCGGGGTTGGACAGAATAATGAAAAACTGTTTTTT	CAGVGQNNEKLFF
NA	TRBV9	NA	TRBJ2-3	TGTGCCAGCAGCGTAAGACAGAGCACAGATACGCAGTATTTT	CASSVRQSTDTQYF
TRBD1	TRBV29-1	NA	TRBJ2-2	TGCAGCGTCCTTCAGGGGGCGAACACCGGGGAGCTGTTTTTT	CSVLQGANTGELFF
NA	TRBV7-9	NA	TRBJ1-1	TGTGCCAGCAGCTTAATTGCGGAGAACACTGAAGCTTTCTTT	CASSLIAENTEAFF
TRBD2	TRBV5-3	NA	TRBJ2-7	TGTGCCAGAAGCTTCGGGACTAGCGGCACCTACGAGCAGTACTTC	CARSFGTSGTYEQYF
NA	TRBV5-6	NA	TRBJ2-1	TGTGCCAGCAGCCTTGACGGGACATACTACAATGAGCAGTTCTTC	CASSLDGTYYNEQFF
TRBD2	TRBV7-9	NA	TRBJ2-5	TGTGCCAGCATAGGGACTAGCGGGAGGTCAGAGACCCAGTACTTC	CASIGTSGRSETQYF